A single sample gave rise to the 31 T cell receptor beta chains below, sequenced in a study of T-cell reconstitution after alpha-beta-depleted transplantation in children. Construction of the TCRbeta library involved unique molecular identifiers. Each CDR3 protein gets one entry after TCRdb re-called the PCR reads with MiXCR. The profile shows roughly 300,000 distinct CDR3 sequences, 11% of them singletons. The sequences come from peripheral blood, collected 180 days after TCRalphabeta/CD19-depleted stem cell transplant. These receptors were obtained from a male patient aged 2 to 9 who had a stem cell transplant for chronic granulomatous disease, so the T cells may come from the graft donor.

This clonotype turned up a few times. This rearrangement joins TRBV19 to TRBJ2-2, with TRBD2 matching over 7 bases. The CDR3 is 14 residues long. Germline V gene data show CDR1 as LNHDA and CDR2 as SQIVND (reference sequence). V lost 8 bases and J lost 6; bases outside the gene matches: 9. In DNA form, the CDR3 reads TGTGCCAGTGCTGCCGCGGGAGTTTCCGGGGAGCTGTTTTTT. Translating gives CASAAAGVSGELFF. Combining the CDR3 with reference TRBV19 and TRBJ2-2 gives the whole variable domain DGGITQSPKYLFRKEGQNVTLSCEQNLNHDAMYWYRQDPGQGLRLIYYSQIVNDFQKGDIAEGYSVSREKKESFPLTVTSAQKNPTAFYLCASAAAGVSGELFFGEGSRLTVL.

This clonotype occurred many times. This chain joins TRBV28 and TRBJ2-1; 8 bases map to TRBD2. This CDR3 is 17 amino acids long. The ends lost 4 bases at V and 7 bases at J; junction bases unmatched: 15. In germline, CDR1 is MDHEN, CDR2 SYDVKM. Here the CDR3 DNA reads TGTGCCAGCAGTTCCTCAACCGGGACTAGTTTAGGGAATGAGCAGTTCTTC. Protein product: CASSSSTGTSLGNEQFF.

This clonotype was detected ten times or more. The chain links TRBV7-2 to TRBJ2-1; a weak D match, TRBD2 (6 bases). Germline V gives CDR1 SGHTA, CDR2 FQGNSA. The CDR3 has 18 amino acids. The germline V and J ends were trimmed by 0 bases and 4 bases, with 19 bases remaining between them. The CDR3 region has the DNA TGTGCCAGCAGCTTAGCTGATTGGGGGAGGCCAACTTACAATGAGCAGTTCTTC. It is translated as CASSLADWGRPTYNEQFF. Variable domain in full (rest from reference TRBV7-2 and TRBJ2-1): GAGVSQSPSNKVTEKGKDVELRCDPISGHTALYWYRQSLGQGLEFLIYFQGNSAPDKSGLPSDRFSAERTGGSVSTLTIQRTQQEDSAVYLCASSLADWGRPTYNEQFFGPGTRLTVL.

There are many counts of this clonotype. This chain links TRBV20-1 with TRBJ2-2, with 8 bases aligning to TRBD2. Trimming took 3 bases from V and 5 from J; bases not matched to a gene: 5. The CDR3 spans 14 residues. The V gene's germline CDR1 is DFQATT and CDR2 SNEGSKA (reference sequence). The CDR3 here is CSARTAGGTGELFF. CDR3 nucleotide sequence: TGCAGTGCTAGGACGGCGGGAGGAACCGGGGAGCTGTTTTTT.

This clonotype turned up a few times. The chain couples TRBV12-1 to TRBJ2-7. TRBV12-1 corresponds to a pseudogene. The CDR3 contains 12 residues. CDR3 DNA sequence: TGTGCCAGCAGCTTTGCCACCTACGAGCAGTACTTC. It encodes CASSFATYEQYF.

This clonotype showed up many times. The chain recombines TRBV6-5 with TRBJ2-7; weak D call: TRBD2 (5 bases). Trimming cost V 4 bases and J 12 bases, with 7 bases left between them. Germline CDR1 reads MNHEY; CDR2 reads SVGAGI. This CDR3 is built from 9 residues. The CDR3 here is CASSSRGYF. CDR3 DNA sequence: TGTGCCAGCAGTTCCCGGGGGTACTTC.

This clonotype was counted at least ten times. For the CDR3, the DNA is TGTGCCAGCAGTTTACTGTTCTGGACCCCCAGCCCCCAGCATTTT. It specifies CASSLLFWTPSPQHF. V is TRBV12-3 or TRBV12-4 and J is TRBJ1-5; D is uncertain. This CDR3 has 15 amino acids. The ends were cut back, 2 bases at V and 10 bases at J, with 18 bases in the middle.

This clonotype has at least ten counts. The chain couples TRBV4-2 to TRBJ2-7; D remains ambiguous. CDR3 length: 14 amino acids. Trimming took 4 bases from V and 1 from J, leaving 11 bases between them. Germline values: CDR1 LGHNA, CDR2 YNFKEQ. DNA of the CDR3: TGTGCCAGCAGCCCCCTTGACGGTTCCTACGAGCAGTACTTC. Translated, it gives CASSPLDGSYEQYF.

This clonotype has more than one count but fewer than ten. The rearrangement links TRBV7-9 to TRBJ2-7; D gene uncertain. The CDR3 extends over 14 amino acids. Trimming removed 5 bases at V and 0 bases at J, with 11 bases between. Germline V gene data show CDR1 as SEHNR and CDR2 as FQNEAQ (reference sequence). CDR3 residues: CASSLTLSSYEQYF. CDR3 in DNA: TGTGCCAGCAGCCTGACATTATCCTCCTACGAGCAGTACTTC.

This clonotype was observed at least ten times. The chain couples TRBV20-1 to TRBJ2-7; 8 nucleotides agree with TRBD2. The CDR3 loop spans 16 amino acids. The germline CDR1 and CDR2 sequences are DFQATT and SNEGSKA (reference sequence). V shed 6 bases, J shed 3 bases, and the junction held 16 bases outside the gene matches. CDR3 in amino acids: CSARERSGIRIYEQYF. Written as DNA, the CDR3 is TGCAGTGCAAGGGAACGTAGCGGGATAAGGATCTACGAGCAGTACTTC.

This clonotype was observed many times. The chain uses TRBV28 and TRBJ2-7, with 7 bases that match TRBD2. The CDR3 runs to 15 residues. Per germline, CDR1 MDHEN and CDR2 SYDVKM. After removal of 7 bases from V and 0 bases from J, the junction contained 9 bases not matched to a gene. DNA for the CDR3: TGTGCCAGCACAGGGACTTCTAGCGGCTCCTACGAGCAGTACTTC. This translates into CASTGTSSGSYEQYF.

This clonotype came up many times. This sequence joins TRBV12-3 or TRBV12-4 and TRBJ2-6; a possible D gene is TRBD2 (6 bases). Trimming left V 6 bases short and J 2 bases short, with 14 bases between. The CDR3 contains 16 residues. In nucleotides, the CDR3 is TGTGCCAGCAGCAAGGGATGGAGGGCTGGGGCCAACGTCCTGACTTTC. Amino acids: CASSKGWRAGANVLTF.

This clonotype was counted at least ten times. This chain links TRBV4-2 with TRBJ2-1, with TRBD1 matching 7 bases. Per germline, CDR1 LGHNA and CDR2 YNFKEQ. The CDR3 loop spans 17 amino acids. The V gene end was trimmed by 0 bases and the J gene end by 4 bases; junction bases not matched to a gene: 9. The CDR3 DNA reads as TGTGCCAGCAGCCAAGAAGGGGGCCTAGCTTTATACAATGAGCAGTTCTTC. This codes for CASSQEGGLALYNEQFF.

Remarks on this clonotype: One base away lies a much larger clone, so this may be a sequencing read error. Here the CDR3 omits its conserved ending phenylalanine or tryptophan, so a read error is the likely source. This chain joins TRBV20-1 and TRBJ2-5; TRBD1 or TRBD2 may be the D gene (6 bases each). CDR1 and CDR2 (germline): DFQATT, SNEGSKA (reference sequence). V dropped 3 bases and J dropped 4 bases, with 9 bases sitting between them. CDR3 length: 12 amino acids. Here the CDR3 DNA reads TGCAGTGCTAGGTGGGGGGCAGAGACCCAGTACTCC. Its protein is CSARWGAETQYS.

This clonotype showed up many times. Here the CDR3 reads CASRLRDRNTGELFF. The CDR3 region has the DNA TGTGCCAGCAGGCTCCGGGACAGAAACACCGGGGAGCTGTTTTTT. V gene TRBV6-1 combines with J gene TRBJ2-2, with 7 positions matching TRBD1. From germline, CDR1 is MNHNS and CDR2 SASEGT. The CDR3 is 15 residues long. Unmatched junction bases numbered 6, after V lost 6 bases and J lost 2 bases.

This clonotype was observed at least ten times. This chain connects TRBV7-2 to TRBJ2-1; D is undetermined. Trimming pared 8 bases from V and 6 bases from J, leaving 14 bases between. Germline V CDR1 and CDR2: SGHTA, FQGNSA. The CDR3 extends over 13 amino acids. The CDR3 spells CASLFDHGNEQFF. The DNA for the CDR3 is TGTGCCAGCCTCTTTGATCATGGCAATGAGCAGTTCTTC.

This clonotype was observed many times. This rearrangement joins TRBV9 to TRBJ1-4; D call uncertain. With 3 bases removed from V and 5 bases from J, the gap between germline ends came to 8 bases. The CDR3 is 13 amino acids. Germline CDR1 SGDLS, CDR2 YYNGEE. The CDR3 region has the DNA TGTGCCAGCAGCGAGCGGACGAATGAAAAACTGTTTTTT. Residues: CASSERTNEKLFF.

This clonotype was observed at least ten times. J is TRBJ2-3 and V is TRBV28, with 15 bases lining up with TRBD2. This CDR3 contains 17 residues. V lost 5 bases, J lost 4 bases, and 7 bases stayed unmatched. Germline lookup yields CDR1 MDHEN and CDR2 SYDVKM. The CDR3: CASSPWTSGRASDTQYF. The CDR3 nucleotides read TGTGCCAGCAGTCCTTGGACTAGCGGGAGGGCCTCAGATACGCAGTATTTT.

This clonotype came up many times. This chain links TRBV20-1 with TRBJ2-3; D gene uncertain. Trimming shortened V by 7 bases and J by 2 bases, and 16 bases separated the two germline ends. CDR1 is DFQATT and CDR2 is SNEGSKA in the germline V gene (reference sequence). CDR3 length: 14 residues. For the CDR3, the DNA is TGCAGTGTCCATGGTCGTACTTACACAGATACGCAGTATTTT. Its translation: CSVHGRTYTDTQYF.

This clonotype was found many times. The genes are TRBV29-1 and TRBJ2-5; a possible D gene is TRBD1 (6 bases). Deletions cut 5 bases from V and 5 bases from J, with 18 bases between. The CDR3 is 14 amino acids. The germline V gene has CDR1 SQVTM and CDR2 ANQGSEA. CDR3: CSVTWTAPGETQYF. The CDR3 nucleotides are TGCAGCGTTACTTGGACAGCCCCCGGTGAGACCCAGTACTTC.

This clonotype was detected ten times or more. The chain employs TRBV12-3 or TRBV12-4 and TRBJ1-5; no definite D call. The ends were cut back, 6 bases at V and 2 bases at J, with 11 bases in the middle. The CDR3 has 14 residues. CDR3 nucleotides: TGTGCCAGCAGCGAAGGGAGGGGCAATCAGCCCCAGCATTTT. This encodes CASSEGRGNQPQHF.

This clonotype was seen many times. The V call is TRBV12-3 or TRBV12-4, the J call TRBJ2-7; D call uncertain. The CDR3 loop spans 14 amino acids. V lost 3 bases to trimming and J lost 0 bases, with 9 bases between them. CDR3 protein: CASSFLQSSYEQYF. CDR3 coding DNA: TGTGCCAGCAGTTTTCTGCAGAGCTCCTACGAGCAGTACTTC.

This clonotype was recorded at least ten times. The junction differs from germline at one of its ends, possibly a read error. This rearrangement joins TRBV20-1 to TRBJ2-5, with 10 positions matching TRBD2. The germline CDR1 and CDR2 sequences are DFQATT and SNEGSKA (reference sequence). The CDR3 consists of 12 residues. CDR3 sequence (DNA): TGTACGCTAGCGGGAGTTATAGAGACCCAGTACTTC. Its protein product is CTLAGVIETQYF.

This clonotype was seen at least ten times. This rearrangement joins TRBV20-1 to TRBJ1-3, with a tentative D call TRBD1 (5 bases). Deletions cut 1 base from V and 6 bases from J, with 19 bases between. The CDR3 runs to 16 residues. The germline V gene encodes CDR1 DFQATT and CDR2 SNEGSKA (reference sequence). The CDR3 loop is CSARVRQSWYENTIYF. CDR3 DNA: TGCAGTGCTAGAGTGAGACAGTCTTGGTACGAAAACACCATATATTTT.

The chain is built from TRBV7-2 and TRBJ2-7, with 8 bases fitting TRBD2. The length of the CDR3 is 17 residues. Germline CDR1 is SGHTA and CDR2 is FQGNSA. V lost 2 bases, J lost 4 bases, and 13 bases stayed unmatched. The CDR3 DNA sequence: TGTGCCAGCAGCTTAAATGGACTAGCCGCCTCGTCTTACGAGCAGTACTTC. Its translation: CASSLNGLAASSYEQYF.

This clonotype was counted many times. V usage is TRBV5-1 and J usage is TRBJ1-2, with 8 bases matching TRBD1. Unmatched junction bases numbered 8, after V lost 0 bases and J lost 4 bases. The CDR3 totals 16 residues. Germline CDR1 reads SGHRS; CDR2 reads YFSETQ. The CDR3 reads CASSLEGTGNIYGYTF. As DNA, the CDR3 is TGCGCCAGCAGCTTGGAGGGGACAGGAAACATCTATGGCTACACCTTC.

This chain joins TRBV4-2 and TRBJ1-1; TRBD1 is a possible D gene (5 bases). There are 16 residues in the CDR3. Trimming cost V 1 base and J 0 bases, with 12 bases left between them. Germline CDR1 is LGHNA and CDR2 is YNFKEQ. CDR3 amino acids: CASSQVPRQMNTEAFF. In nucleotides, the CDR3 is TGTGCCAGCAGCCAAGTCCCTAGACAGATGAACACTGAAGCTTTCTTT.

Turning to this clonotype: With a much larger clone just one base away, this may be a read error. The chain uses TRBV5-1 and TRBJ2-3, with 9 bases that match TRBD2. Trimming took 7 bases from V and 6 from J; bases not matched to a gene: 9. CDR3 length equals 14 residues. The germline CDR1 and CDR2 sequences are SGHRS and YFSETQ. CDR3 loop: CASRRLAVRDTQYF. The CDR3 nucleotides are TGCGCCAGCCGCAGACTAGCGGTCCGGGATACGCAGTATTTT.

V and J are TRBV19 and TRBJ2-2; 8 nucleotides match TRBD2. Germline values: CDR1 LNHDA, CDR2 SQIVND (reference sequence). The CDR3 covers 15 residues. V lost 4 bases to trimming and J lost 1 base; unmatched junction nucleotides: 2. The CDR3 DNA is TGTGCCAGTAGTACCGGGACTAGGAACACCGGGGAGCTGTTTTTT. Encoded protein: CASSTGTRNTGELFF.

This clonotype was counted at least ten times. This rearrangement joins TRBV18 to TRBJ2-1, with D possibly called TRBD1 or TRBD2 (6 bases each). The CDR3 loop spans 13 amino acids. Trimming stripped 2 bases from V and 9 bases from J, with 11 bases between. Germline values: CDR1 KGHSH, CDR2 LQKENI. The CDR3 nucleotides are TGTGCCAGCTCACCATCGGGGGCAGGTGAGCAGTTCTTC. Its protein is CASSPSGAGEQFF. Full variable domain (rest looked up from reference TRBV18 and TRBJ2-1): NAGVMQNPRHLVRRRGQEARLRCSPMKGHSHVYWYRQLPEEGLKFMVYLQKENIIDESGMPKERFSAEFPKEGPSILRIQQVVRGDSAAYFCASSPSGAGEQFFGPGTRLTVL.

This clonotype was seen repeatedly, ten times or more. This sequence joins TRBV29-1 and TRBJ2-3, with 11 bases lining up with TRBD2. The J segment lost 2 bases and the V segment lost 4 bases, leaving 2 bases of the junction unmatched. Germline loops: CDR1 SQVTM, CDR2 ANQGSEA. The CDR3 is made up of 14 amino acids. CDR3 sequence: CSVVGLADTDTQYF. Here the CDR3 DNA reads TGCAGCGTTGTGGGACTAGCGGACACAGATACGCAGTATTTT.